This T cell receptor beta chain emerged from a study of T cells after yellow fever vaccination. TCRdb ran MiXCR on the 5' RACE reads and lists one entry per CDR3 protein. The sample has about 430,000 distinct CDR3 sequences, about 19% seen once. Study outcomes and limitations: In post-booster samples, most primary-vaccination clones reappeared (approximately 96% CD4, approximately 91% CD8).

As concerns this clonotype: Its target is not known.

V was cut by 3 bases and J by 6 bases, with 6 bases left in between. Germline CDR1 reads SGDLS; CDR2 reads YYNGEE. The CDR3 sequence is 11 residues long. The sequenced sample was PBMCs, obtained before the yellow fever booster vaccination. The receptor was derived from a man aged 18 to 29 who received the YFV17D yellow fever vaccine. The genes are TRBV9 and TRBJ1-2, with a possible D match to TRBD1 (6 bases). CDR3 nucleotide sequence: TGTGCCAGCAGCGCAGGGGATGGCTACACCTTC. Amino acids: CASSAGDGYTF.